These 15 T cell receptor beta chains were all obtained from the same sample, sequenced in a study of T-cell memory formation after mild COVID-19. Using its own MiXCR run on the 5' RACE reads, TCRdb lists one record per CDR3 protein. The repertoire holds almost 550,000 distinct CDR3 sequences, with just over 20% as singletons. The specimen sequenced was PBMCs or a T cell subset sorted from them (not recorded which). All receptors come from an adult woman who had mild COVID-19 (a few samples of this study predate the infection). Cell type and time point are not known.

J is TRBJ2-3 and V is TRBV19; 11 nucleotides agree with TRBD2. CDR3 length equals 16 residues. CDR1 LNHDA and CDR2 SQIVND come from the germline V gene (reference sequence). V was pared by 7 bases and J by 2 bases, with 8 bases of the junction left unmatched. CDR3: CASTLLAGEVTDTQYF. The CDR3 nucleotides read TGTGCCAGTACCCTACTAGCGGGAGAAGTCACAGATACGCAGTATTTT.

V and J are TRBV12-3 or TRBV12-4 and TRBJ2-3; perhaps TRBD2 as D (5 bases). Trimming left V 5 bases short and J 2 bases short, with 11 bases between. There are 14 residues in the CDR3. CDR3 coding DNA: TGTGCCAGCAGTCCCGGGATTTCCACAGATACGCAGTATTTT. It yields the protein CASSPGISTDTQYF.

About this clonotype itself: The germline gene is not matched at one end of the junction; a read error may be the cause. Here the CDR3 reads CASRGGSGNEHYF. Written as DNA, the CDR3 is TGCGCCAGCAGGGGGGGAAGCGGCAACGAGCATTACTTC. The rearrangement joins TRBV5-1 to TRBJ2-7; D is perhaps TRBD2 (6 bases). The CDR3 loop spans 13 amino acids. The germline V gene encodes CDR1 SGHRS and CDR2 YFSETQ.

The V call is TRBV5-1, the J call TRBJ2-1, with 12 nucleotides matching TRBD2. V was pared by 3 bases and J by 7 bases, with 8 bases of the junction left unmatched. The CDR3 covers 16 residues. CDR1 is SGHRS, CDR2 YFSETQ, per germline. CDR3 residues: CASSSRTSGTGNEQFF. In DNA form, the CDR3 reads TGCGCCAGCAGCTCCAGGACTAGCGGGACCGGGAATGAGCAGTTCTTC.

This clonotype occurred a few times. The chain links TRBV6-5 to TRBJ1-2; D gene ambiguous. Germline CDR1 and CDR2: MNHEY and SVGAGI. V lost 4 bases and J 4 bases, leaving 10 bases between the germline ends. The CDR3 runs 13 residues. The CDR3 loop reads CASSFGSGYGYTF. As DNA, the CDR3 is TGTGCCAGCAGTTTTGGGTCGGGCTATGGCTACACCTTC.

In its sample, this clonotype was seen a few times. The chain couples TRBV15 to TRBJ2-3; possible D gene TRBD2, 5 bases. Germline CDR1 is LNHNV and CDR2 is YYDKDF (reference sequence). The germline V and J ends were trimmed by 8 bases and 6 bases, with 15 bases remaining between them. The CDR3 runs 13 residues. The DNA of the CDR3 is TGTGCCACCCGCCAAAGAGGACTGGATACGCAGTATTTT. It codes for CATRQRGLDTQYF.

Only a few counts were recorded for this clonotype. The chain combines TRBV5-1 with TRBJ2-2; 13 bases map to TRBD2. Germline V gene lookup returns CDR1 SGHRS and CDR2 YFSETQ. The J segment lost 2 bases and the V segment lost 3 bases, leaving 10 bases of the junction unmatched. This CDR3 contains 19 residues. This CDR3 is CASSSSGTSGITNTGELFF. The CDR3 coding sequence is TGCGCCAGCAGCTCCTCCGGGACTAGCGGGATTACAAACACCGGGGAGCTGTTTTTT.

The chain couples TRBV11-2 to TRBJ2-1; 12 bases agree with TRBD2. CDR3 size: 17 residues. Germline CDR1 and CDR2: SGHAT and FQNNGV. With V trimmed by 5 bases and J by 4 bases, 9 bases remained unmatched. The CDR3 DNA follows: TGTGCCAGCAGCCACCTAGCGGGGGGGCTCAATTACAATGAGCAGTTCTTC. It translates to CASSHLAGGLNYNEQFF. Full variable domain (outside the CDR3, taken from reference TRBV11-2 and TRBJ2-1): EAGVAQSPRYKIIEKRQSVAFWCNPISGHATLYWYQQILGQGPKLLIQFQNNGVVDDSQLPKDRFSAERLKGVDSTLKIQPAKLEDSAVYLCASSHLAGGLNYNEQFFGPGTRLTVL.

This clonotype was seen a few times. Germline and junction disagree at one end, which may indicate a read error. The CDR3 loop is CASSQGGGLAGADTQYF. The CDR3 DNA reads as TGTGCCAGCAGCCAAGGGGGGGGACTAGCGGGAGCAGACACGCAGTATTTT. The chain recombines TRBV4-2 with TRBJ2-3; 14 positions agree with TRBD2. Germline-derived CDR1 and CDR2 are LGHNA and YNFKEQ. This CDR3 contains 17 residues.

This clonotype was seen a few times. V is TRBV3-1 and J is TRBJ2-4; D is undetermined. Germline V CDR1 and CDR2: LGHDT, YNNKEL (reference sequence). The CDR3 is made up of 12 amino acids. The V gene lost 3 bases and the J gene lost 10 bases, with 10 bases spanning the gap. CDR3 in amino acids: CASSQSSRIQYF. For the CDR3, the DNA is TGTGCCAGCAGCCAGTCGAGTCGGATTCAGTACTTC. The variable domain in full, with the rest retrieved from reference TRBV3-1 and TRBJ2-4, is DTAVSQTPKYLVTQMGNDKSIKCEQNLGHDTMYWYKQDSKKFLKIMFSYNNKELIINETVPNRFSPKSPDKAHLNLHINSLELGDSAVYFCASSQSSRIQYFGAGTRLSVL.

The chain is built from TRBV5-5 and TRBJ1-5, with 7 bases lining up with TRBD1. CDR1 and CDR2 (germline): SGHKS, YYEKEE (reference sequence). This CDR3 region has 17 residues. V dropped 4 bases and J dropped 0; count of bases not matched to a gene: 10. The CDR3 bases are TGTGCCAGCAGCCCTATGGGAGGGGACAGTAGCAATCAGCCCCAGCATTTT. It codes for CASSPMGGDSSNQPQHF.

The CDR3 sequence is CASRADRHYSNQPQHF. The CDR3 DNA follows: TGTGCCAGCAGGGCGGACAGACACTATAGCAATCAGCCCCAGCATTTT. This rearrangement joins TRBV2 to TRBJ1-5, with D possibly TRBD1 on 6 matching bases. V was pared by 6 bases and J by 0 bases, with 15 bases between. This CDR3 region has 16 residues. The germline V gene has CDR1 SNHLY and CDR2 FYNNEI.

This clonotype was found many times. The chain recombines TRBV7-2 with TRBJ2-5; TRBD2 matches at 7 bases. The germline V gene has CDR1 SGHTA and CDR2 FQGNSA. J lost 5 bases, V lost 8 bases, and 20 bases had no gene match. This CDR3 region has 17 residues. DNA for the CDR3: TGTGCCAGCGGCGCCCCGGAGGGAGGGATAACTTGGGAGACCCAGTACTTC. It specifies CASGAPEGGITWETQYF.

V usage is TRBV7-6 and J usage is TRBJ2-6; D ambiguous. Per germline, CDR1 SGHVS and CDR2 FNYEAQ. The CDR3 is 15 amino acids. Trimming cost V 4 bases and J 4 bases, with 11 bases left between them. Here the CDR3 reads CASSSTRGGANVLTF. CDR3 nucleotides: TGTGCCAGCAGCTCGACCCGAGGAGGGGCCAACGTCCTGACTTTC. Based on the CDR3 plus reference TRBV7-6 and TRBJ2-6, the full variable domain is GAGVSQSPRYKVTKRGQDVALRCDPISGHVSLYWYRQALGQGPEFLTYFNYEAQQDKSGLPNDRFSAERPEGSISTLTIQRTEQRDSAMYRCASSSTRGGANVLTFGAGSRLTVL.

Ten or more counts support this clonotype. V and J are TRBV21-1 and TRBJ1-2. TRBV21-1 is recorded as a pseudogene. The CDR3 loop spans 16 amino acids. This chain's CDR3 is CASTQGRTTFAYGYTF. CDR3 coding DNA: TGTGCCAGCACCCAGGGACGGACTACATTTGCCTATGGCTACACCTTC.